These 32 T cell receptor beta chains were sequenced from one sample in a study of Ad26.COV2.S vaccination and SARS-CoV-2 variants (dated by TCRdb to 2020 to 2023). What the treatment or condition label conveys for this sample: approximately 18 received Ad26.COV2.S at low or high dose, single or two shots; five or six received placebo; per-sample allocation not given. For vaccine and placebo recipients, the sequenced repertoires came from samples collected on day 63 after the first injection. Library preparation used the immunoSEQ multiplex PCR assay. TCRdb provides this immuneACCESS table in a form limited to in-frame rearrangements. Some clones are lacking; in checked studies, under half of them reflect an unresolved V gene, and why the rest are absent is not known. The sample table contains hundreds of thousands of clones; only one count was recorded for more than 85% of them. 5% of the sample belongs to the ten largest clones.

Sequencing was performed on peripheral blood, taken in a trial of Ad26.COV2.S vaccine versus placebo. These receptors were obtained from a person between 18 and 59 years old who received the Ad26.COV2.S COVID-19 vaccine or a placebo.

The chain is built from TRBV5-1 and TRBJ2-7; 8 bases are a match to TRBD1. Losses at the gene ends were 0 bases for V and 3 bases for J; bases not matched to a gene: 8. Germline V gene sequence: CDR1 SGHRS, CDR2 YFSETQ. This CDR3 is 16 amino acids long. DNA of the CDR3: TGCGCCAGCAGCTTGGGGGGACAGGCTGTGAACTACGAGCAGTACTTC. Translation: CASSLGGQAVNYEQYF.

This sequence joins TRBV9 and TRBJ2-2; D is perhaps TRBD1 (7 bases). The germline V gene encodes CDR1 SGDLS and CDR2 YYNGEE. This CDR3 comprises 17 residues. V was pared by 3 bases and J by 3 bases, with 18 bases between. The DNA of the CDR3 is TGTGCCAGCAGCGAGAGGGGGGACAGCCTTTACACCGGGGAGCTGTTTTTT. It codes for CASSERGDSLYTGELFF.

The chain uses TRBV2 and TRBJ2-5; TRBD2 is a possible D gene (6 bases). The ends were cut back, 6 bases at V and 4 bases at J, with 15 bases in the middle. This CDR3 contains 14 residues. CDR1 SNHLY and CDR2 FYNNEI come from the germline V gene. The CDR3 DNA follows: TGTGCCAGCAGCGGGAGCCACGATCCAGAGACCCAGTACTTC. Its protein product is CASSGSHDPETQYF.

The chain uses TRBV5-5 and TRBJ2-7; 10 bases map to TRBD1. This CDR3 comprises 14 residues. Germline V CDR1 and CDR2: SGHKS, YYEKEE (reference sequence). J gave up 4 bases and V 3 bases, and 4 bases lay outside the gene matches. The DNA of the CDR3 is TGTGCCAGCAGCTCCGACAGGGGGCGGTACGAGCAGTACTTC. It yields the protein CASSSDRGRYEQYF.

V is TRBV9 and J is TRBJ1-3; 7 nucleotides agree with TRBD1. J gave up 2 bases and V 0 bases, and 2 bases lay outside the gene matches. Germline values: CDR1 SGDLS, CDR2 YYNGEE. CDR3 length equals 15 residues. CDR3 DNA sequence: TGTGCCAGCAGCGTAGAGACAGGGACTGGAAACACCATATATTTT. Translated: CASSVETGTGNTIYF.

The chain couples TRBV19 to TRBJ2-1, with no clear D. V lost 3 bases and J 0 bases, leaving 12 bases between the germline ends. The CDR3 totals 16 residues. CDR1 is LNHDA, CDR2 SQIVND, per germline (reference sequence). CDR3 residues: CASSIEAMSSYNEQFF. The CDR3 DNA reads TGTGCCAGTAGTATTGAAGCAATGAGCTCCTACAATGAGCAGTTCTTC.

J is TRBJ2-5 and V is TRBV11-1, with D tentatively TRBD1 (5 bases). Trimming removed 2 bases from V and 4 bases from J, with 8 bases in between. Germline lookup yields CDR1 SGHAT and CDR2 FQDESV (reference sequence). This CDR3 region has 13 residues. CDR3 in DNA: TGTGCCAGCAGCTTAAGCAGGGCAGAGACCCAGTACTTC. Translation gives CASSLSRAETQYF.

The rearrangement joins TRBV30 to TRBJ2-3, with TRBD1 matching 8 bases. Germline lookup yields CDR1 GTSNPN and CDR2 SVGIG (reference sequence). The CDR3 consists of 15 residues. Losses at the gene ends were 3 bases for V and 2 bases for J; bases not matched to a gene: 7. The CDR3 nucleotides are TGTGCCTGGAGCCCCGGACAGGGTTCCACAGATACGCAGTATTTT. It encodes CAWSPGQGSTDTQYF.

CDR3: CAIRAGAEAFF. CDR3 nucleotide sequence: TGTGCCATCAGGGCGGGAGCTGAAGCTTTCTTT. This chain connects TRBV10-3 to TRBJ1-1; D is uncertain. Germline V CDR1 and CDR2: ENHRY, SYGVKD. Trimming shortened V by 6 bases and J by 6 bases, and 8 bases separated the two germline ends. CDR3 length: 11 residues.

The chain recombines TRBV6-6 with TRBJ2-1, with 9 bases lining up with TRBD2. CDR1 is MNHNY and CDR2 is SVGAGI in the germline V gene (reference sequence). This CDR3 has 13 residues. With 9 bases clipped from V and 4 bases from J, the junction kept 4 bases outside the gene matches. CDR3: CASSGRLYNEQFF. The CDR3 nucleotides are TGTGCCAGTAGCGGGAGACTATACAATGAGCAGTTCTTC.

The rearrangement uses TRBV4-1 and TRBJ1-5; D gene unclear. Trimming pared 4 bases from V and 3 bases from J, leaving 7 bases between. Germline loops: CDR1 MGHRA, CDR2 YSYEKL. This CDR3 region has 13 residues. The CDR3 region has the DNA TGCGCCAGCAGCCGCCTGATCAATCAGCCCCAGCATTTT. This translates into CASSRLINQPQHF.

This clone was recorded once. The CDR3 protein is CAWSLSYEQYF. CDR3 DNA sequence: TGTGCCTGGAGTCTTTCCTACGAGCAGTACTTC. The J gene is TRBJ2-7, the V gene TRBV30; no reliable D call. Germline-derived CDR1 and CDR2 are GTSNPN and SVGIG (reference sequence). V gave up 2 bases and J gave up 1 base, with 3 bases separating them. CDR3 size: 11 residues.

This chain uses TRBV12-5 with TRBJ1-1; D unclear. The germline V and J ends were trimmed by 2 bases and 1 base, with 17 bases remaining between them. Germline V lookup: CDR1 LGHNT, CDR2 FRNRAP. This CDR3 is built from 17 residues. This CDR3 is CASGLRFVEHSNTEAFF. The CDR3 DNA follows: TGTGCTAGTGGTTTGCGGTTTGTCGAGCACTCGAACACTGAAGCTTTCTTT.

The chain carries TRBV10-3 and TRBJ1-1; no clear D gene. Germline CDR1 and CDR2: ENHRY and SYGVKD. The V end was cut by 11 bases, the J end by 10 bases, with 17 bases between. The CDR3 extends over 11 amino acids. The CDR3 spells CAAPVDLGAFF. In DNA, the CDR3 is TGTGCCGCCCCCGTAGATCTCGGAGCTTTCTTT.

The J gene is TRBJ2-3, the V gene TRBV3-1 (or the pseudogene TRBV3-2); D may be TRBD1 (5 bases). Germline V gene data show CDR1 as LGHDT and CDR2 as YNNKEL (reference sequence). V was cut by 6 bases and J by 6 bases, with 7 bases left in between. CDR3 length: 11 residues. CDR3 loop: CASRRQDTQYF. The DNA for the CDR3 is TGTGCCAGCAGGCGACAGGATACGCAGTATTTT.

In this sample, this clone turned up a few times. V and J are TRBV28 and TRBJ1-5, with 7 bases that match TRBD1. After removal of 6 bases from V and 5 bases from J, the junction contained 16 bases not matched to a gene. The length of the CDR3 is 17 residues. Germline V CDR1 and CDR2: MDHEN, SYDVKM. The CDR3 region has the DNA TGTGCCAGCAGCCCCCGAGGAGCGACAGGGAAGGATCAGCCCCAGCATTTT. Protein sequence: CASSPRGATGKDQPQHF.

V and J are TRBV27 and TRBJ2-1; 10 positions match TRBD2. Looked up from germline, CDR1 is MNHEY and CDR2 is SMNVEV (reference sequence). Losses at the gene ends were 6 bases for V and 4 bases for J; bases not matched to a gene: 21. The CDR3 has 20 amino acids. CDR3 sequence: CASSQAGLAGGLLPYNEQFF. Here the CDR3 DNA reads TGTGCCAGCAGCCAGGCTGGGTTAGCGGGAGGACTGTTACCTTACAATGAGCAGTTCTTC.

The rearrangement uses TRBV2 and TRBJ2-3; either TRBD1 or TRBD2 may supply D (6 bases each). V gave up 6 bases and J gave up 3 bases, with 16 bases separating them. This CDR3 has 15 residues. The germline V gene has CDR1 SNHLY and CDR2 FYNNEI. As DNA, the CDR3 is TGTGCCAGCAGGAGGTGGGGGGCCGGGACAGATACGCAGTATTTT. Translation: CASRRWGAGTDTQYF.

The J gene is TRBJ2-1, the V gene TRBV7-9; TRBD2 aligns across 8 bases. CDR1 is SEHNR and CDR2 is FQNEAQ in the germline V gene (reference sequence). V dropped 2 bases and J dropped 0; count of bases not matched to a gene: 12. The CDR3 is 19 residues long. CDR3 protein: CASSLRARLAGGSYNEQFF. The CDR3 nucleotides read TGTGCCAGCAGCTTAAGGGCCCGTTTGGCGGGAGGCTCCTACAATGAGCAGTTCTTC.

CDR3 region: CSVSMGEQYF. DNA of the CDR3: TGCAGCGTGAGCATGGGTGAGCAGTACTTC. V usage is TRBV29-1 and J usage is TRBJ2-7; no clear D. Trimming shortened V by 6 bases and J by 7 bases, and 10 bases separated the two germline ends. The CDR3 runs 10 residues. CDR1 and CDR2 (germline): SQVTM, ANQGSEA.

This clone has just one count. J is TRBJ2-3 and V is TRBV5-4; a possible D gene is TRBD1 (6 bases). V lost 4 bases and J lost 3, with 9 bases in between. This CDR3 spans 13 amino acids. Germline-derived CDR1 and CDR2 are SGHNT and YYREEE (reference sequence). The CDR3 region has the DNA TGTGCCAGCAGCGCCACAGGGACAGATACGCAGTATTTT. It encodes CASSATGTDTQYF.

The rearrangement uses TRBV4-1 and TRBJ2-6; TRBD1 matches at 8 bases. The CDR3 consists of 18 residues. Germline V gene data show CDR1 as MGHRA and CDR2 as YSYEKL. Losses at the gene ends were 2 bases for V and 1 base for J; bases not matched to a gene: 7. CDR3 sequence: CASSQPGQATSGANVLTF. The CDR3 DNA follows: TGCGCCAGCAGCCAACCGGGACAGGCAACTTCTGGGGCCAACGTCCTGACTTTC.

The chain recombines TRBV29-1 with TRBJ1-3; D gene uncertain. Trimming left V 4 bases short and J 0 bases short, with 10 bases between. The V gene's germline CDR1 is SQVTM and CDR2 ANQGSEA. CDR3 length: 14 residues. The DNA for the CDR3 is TGCAGCGTTGGGTCAGACTTCTCTGGAAACACCATATATTTT. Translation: CSVGSDFSGNTIYF.

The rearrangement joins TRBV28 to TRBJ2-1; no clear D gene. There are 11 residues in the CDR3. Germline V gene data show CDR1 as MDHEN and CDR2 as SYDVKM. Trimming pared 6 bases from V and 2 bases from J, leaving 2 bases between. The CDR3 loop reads CASRAYNEQFF. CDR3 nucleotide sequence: TGTGCCAGCAGGGCCTACAATGAGCAGTTCTTC.

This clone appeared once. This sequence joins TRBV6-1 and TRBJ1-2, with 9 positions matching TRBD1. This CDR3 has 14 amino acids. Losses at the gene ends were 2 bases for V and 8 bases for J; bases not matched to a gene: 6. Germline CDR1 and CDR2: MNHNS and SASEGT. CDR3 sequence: CASSESGDRVGYTF. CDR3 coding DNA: TGTGCCAGCAGTGAAAGCGGGGACAGGGTAGGCTACACCTTC.

The CDR3 protein is CASSSRQGYGNEQFF. The DNA of the CDR3 is TGTGCCAGCAGTTCCCGACAGGGGTACGGGAATGAGCAGTTCTTC. The genes are TRBV7-2 and TRBJ2-1; 8 bases line up with TRBD1. The V gene's germline CDR1 is SGHTA and CDR2 FQGNSA. Germline trimming cut 6 bases from V and 7 bases from J; bases unmatched to any gene: 11. The CDR3 is made up of 15 amino acids. Looking up the rest from reference TRBV7-2 and TRBJ2-1 gives the full variable domain: GAGVSQSPSNKVTEKGKDVELRCDPISGHTALYWYRQSLGQGLEFLIYFQGNSAPDKSGLPSDRFSAERTGGSVSTLTIQRTQQEDSAVYLCASSSRQGYGNEQFFGPGTRLTVL.

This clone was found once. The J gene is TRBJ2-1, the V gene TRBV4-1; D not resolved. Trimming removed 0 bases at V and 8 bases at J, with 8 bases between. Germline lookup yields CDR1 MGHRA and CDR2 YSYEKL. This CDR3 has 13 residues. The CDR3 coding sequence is TGCGCCAGCAGCCAAGATACTACCCATGAGCAGTTCTTC. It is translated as CASSQDTTHEQFF.

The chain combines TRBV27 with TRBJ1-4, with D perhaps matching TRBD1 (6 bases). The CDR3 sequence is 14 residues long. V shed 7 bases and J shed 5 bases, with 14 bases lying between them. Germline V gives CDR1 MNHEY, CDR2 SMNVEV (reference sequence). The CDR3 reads CASKVQGFNEKLFF. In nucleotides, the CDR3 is TGTGCCAGCAAAGTTCAGGGGTTCAATGAAAAACTGTTTTTT.

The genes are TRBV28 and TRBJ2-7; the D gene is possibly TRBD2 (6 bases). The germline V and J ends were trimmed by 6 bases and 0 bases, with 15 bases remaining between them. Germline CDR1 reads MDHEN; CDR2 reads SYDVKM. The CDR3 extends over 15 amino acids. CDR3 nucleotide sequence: TGTGCCAGCAGGGGGGGTCGCAAACTCTCCTACGAGCAGTACTTC. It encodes CASRGGRKLSYEQYF.

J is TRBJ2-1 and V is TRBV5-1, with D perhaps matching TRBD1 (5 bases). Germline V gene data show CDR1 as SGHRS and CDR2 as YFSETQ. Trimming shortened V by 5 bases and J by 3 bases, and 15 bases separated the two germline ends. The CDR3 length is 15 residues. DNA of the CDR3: TGCGCCAGCAGGCGCCAGGGTTCGGGCTACAATGAGCAGTTCTTC. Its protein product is CASRRQGSGYNEQFF.

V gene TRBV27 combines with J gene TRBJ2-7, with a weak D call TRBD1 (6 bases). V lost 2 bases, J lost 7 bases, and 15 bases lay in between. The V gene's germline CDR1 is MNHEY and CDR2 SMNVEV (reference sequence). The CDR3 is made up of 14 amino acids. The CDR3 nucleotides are TGTGCCAGCAGTTTAGGCAGGGGATCAAGGGAGCAGTACTTC. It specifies CASSLGRGSREQYF.

In DNA, the CDR3 is TGTGCCAGCTCACCGGGGAGATTAAGCGAAAAACTGTTTTTT. This codes for CASSPGRLSEKLFF. This rearrangement joins TRBV18 to TRBJ1-4; D gene unclear. CDR1 and CDR2 from the germline V gene are KGHSH and LQKENI. This CDR3 region has 14 residues. Deletions cut 3 bases from V and 8 bases from J, with 13 bases between.